This TCR beta chain originates from a study of CXCR3-negative and CXCR3-positive naive CD8 T cells (dated by TCRdb to about 2019). For context, the study as a whole: In total, 120 million to 150 million TRB reads were obtained, which works out to roughly 1.5 +/- 0.3 million reads per library. Naive subsets from roughly 5 donors and memory cells from 3 donors were included in the TRBV-TRBJ cluster analysis. Diversity and physicochemical repertoire analyses were performed on around twelve donors pooled from two independent experiments. Summary of the overall study and its limitations: Compared with CXCR3-negative naive cells, CXCR3-positive naive cells had TRB CDR3s with higher hydrophobicity (lower Kidera factor 4), lower energy, and higher strength and volume indices. Because surface CD5, which is linked to self-reactivity in mice, was comparable between the naive subsets, TCR interaction strength was also inferred from TRB CDR3 physicochemical properties. Both naive subsets had comparably high repertoire diversity, while memory CD8+ T cells had much lower repertoire diversity. CXCR3 expression partially decreased after cryopreservation, so most assays used freshly isolated PBMCs. Naive CXCR3-negative and CXCR3-positive cells from the same donor showed similar TRBV-TRBJ usage, whereas memory cells showed distinct patterns.

For each CD8+ T cell subset, flow sorting was done in triplicate, and 300,000 to 350,000 cells per subset went directly into RLT lysis buffer. To keep memory contaminants out, a stringent definition of naive CD8+ T cells was applied: CD45RO-CCR7+CD27+CD95-. Peripheral blood mononuclear cells were isolated from buffy coats by standard density gradient centrifugation. A FACSAria III was used to flow-sort naive CXCR3-negative and CXCR3-positive CD8+ T cells. Total RNA was extracted from sorted cells using an RNeasy Mini Kit. Comment on this clonotype: What antigen it recognizes has not been identified.

The instrument was a NextSeq 550. The Human TCR Profiling Kit (MiLaboratory) was used to prepare UMI-labeled 5' RACE TRB cDNA libraries. The full amount of extracted RNA was used for cDNA synthesis, and the full amount of resulting cDNA was used for PCR amplification. Libraries were prepared in parallel with an identical number of PCR cycles. In the source study's methods: With a requirement of at least two reads per UMI, MIGEC and MiXCR extracted about 56,000 +/- 9,600 unique UMI-labeled TRB cDNA molecules per library. On average, around 40,000 +/- 10,000 functional in-frame TRB CDR3 nucleotide clonotypes lacking stop codons were found per library. After downsampling to 5000 UMI-labeled TRB molecules per sample, diversity metrics such as normalized Shannon-Wiener and Chao1 were calculated in VDJtools. For the central five CDR3 residues, VDJtools calculated physicochemical properties weighted by clonotype size, namely interaction energy, strength, volume and Kidera factor 4. After reprocessing by TCRdb, each CDR3 protein sequence is one entry, and no DNA is given. TCRdb's processing, not the study's, gives the V and J calls here. The data table for this sample lists about 86,000 distinct CDR3 sequences. The top ten hold approximately 0.82% of the sample.

The CDR3 runs 14 amino acids, cysteine and phenylalanine included. No DNA sequence is on record. According to the germline V gene, CDR1 reads MGHRA and CDR2 reads YSYEKL. The receptor was derived from a human donor in good health. Some clones in this sample may be carry-over from other donors' samples. The sequencing sample was made of naive CXCR3+ CD8+ T cells from blood. Read against the paper, the sample's cell subset or site label means: CD45RO-CCR7+CD27+CD95- naive CD8+ T cells expressing CXCR3 (TNR3+). In this chain, TRBV4-1 is recombined with TRBJ1-1. The CDR3 region: CASSHITDNTEAFF.